Following are 16 T cell receptor beta chains from one sample sequenced in a study of cytomegalovirus exposure and HLA in healthy donors. Only in-frame clones appear in the TCRdb table, and some are missing; sequencing was by immunoSEQ multiplex PCR. The sample has roughly 190,000 clones, 86% seen once; the top ten hold more than 1.4%. Input material: PBMCs. The receptors come from a woman younger than 35 in good health and CMV-seronegative.

The chain joins TRBV6-4 to TRBJ2-6; D is unresolved. The CDR3 runs 16 residues. V was shortened by 4 bases and J by 0 bases, with 10 bases between the two germline ends. Germline V lookup: CDR1 MRHNA, CDR2 SNTAGT. As DNA, the CDR3 is TGTGCCAGCAGTGTTCACGGAGCCTCTGGGGCCAACGTCCTGACTTTC. Residues: CASSVHGASGANVLTF.

The chain links TRBV6-6 to TRBJ1-2, with a weak D call TRBD1 (5 bases). CDR3 length: 14 amino acids. Germline V gives CDR1 MNHNY, CDR2 SVGAGI (reference sequence). V lost 1 base and J lost 1, with 7 bases in between. This chain's CDR3 is CASSYLQDNYGYTF. DNA of the CDR3: TGTGCCAGCAGTTACTTACAGGATAACTATGGCTACACCTTC.

The V call is TRBV5-5, the J call TRBJ1-2; D possibly corresponds to TRBD1 (6 bases). Germline V gives CDR1 SGHKS, CDR2 YYEKEE (reference sequence). Trimming removed 0 bases from V and 1 base from J, with 13 bases in between. This CDR3 comprises 16 residues. The CDR3 is CASSLEWGRGNYGYTF. Written as DNA, the CDR3 is TGTGCCAGCAGCTTGGAGTGGGGCAGGGGTAACTATGGCTACACCTTC. The entire variable domain, with the rest obtained from reference TRBV5-5 and TRBJ1-2, is as follows: DAGVTQSPTHLIKTRGQQVTLRCSPISGHKSVSWYQQVLGQGPQFIFQYYEKEERGRGNFPDRFSARQFPNYSSELNVNALLLGDSALYLCASSLEWGRGNYGYTFGSGTRLTVV.

The V and J genes are TRBV4-2 and TRBJ2-7; 7 bases match TRBD2. The CDR3 has 14 residues. V was pared by 1 base and J by 5 bases, with 5 bases of the junction left unmatched. Germline V CDR1 and CDR2: LGHNA, YNFKEQ. CDR3 region: CASSQVGTMDEQYF. The CDR3 region has the DNA TGTGCCAGCAGCCAAGTGGGGACTATGGACGAGCAGTACTTC.

J is TRBJ1-1 and V is TRBV2; D perhaps matches TRBD1 (5 bases). The CDR3 has 16 amino acids. V shed 10 bases and J shed 0 bases, with 21 bases lying between them. Germline assignment: CDR1 SNHLY and CDR2 FYNNEI. CDR3 loop: CAIQKVGQKMNTEAFF. CDR3 sequence (DNA): TGTGCCATACAAAAGGTGGGGCAGAAGATGAACACTGAAGCTTTCTTT.

The V call is TRBV16, the J call TRBJ2-1, with 9 bases identical to TRBD2. CDR3 length equals 17 residues. Trimming took 0 bases from V and 4 from J; bases not matched to a gene: 7. The germline V gene encodes CDR1 KGHSY and CDR2 FQNENV. For the CDR3, the DNA is TGTGCCAGCAGCCAATCGGGGCTAGCGGGGTGGTACAATGAGCAGTTCTTC. Its protein is CASSQSGLAGWYNEQFF.

The rearrangement joins TRBV5-1 to TRBJ1-2; TRBD1 matches at 9 bases. J lost 8 bases, V lost 0 bases, and 8 bases had no gene match. CDR1 SGHRS and CDR2 YFSETQ come from the germline V gene. The CDR3 sequence is 15 residues long. CDR3 sequence: CASSLGTGGAEGYTF. For the CDR3, the DNA is TGCGCCAGCAGCTTGGGTACAGGGGGCGCGGAGGGCTACACCTTC.

The chain employs TRBV29-1 and TRBJ1-2; D ambiguous. CDR1 and CDR2 (germline): SQVTM, ANQGSEA. This CDR3 comprises 15 residues. Trimming pared 6 bases from V and 4 bases from J, leaving 21 bases between. DNA of the CDR3: TGCAGCGTACCGGAGATTATAACACCTAGCTATGGCTACACCTTC. Protein product: CSVPEIITPSYGYTF.

The CDR3 coding sequence is TGCGCCAGCAGCTTTGAGGGGGTCCTGTCCTACGAGCAGTACTTC. Translation gives CASSFEGVLSYEQYF. V and J are TRBV5-1 and TRBJ2-7, with D tentatively TRBD1 (6 bases). Trimming stripped 2 bases from V and 1 base from J, with 13 bases between. There are 15 residues in the CDR3. In germline, CDR1 is SGHRS, CDR2 YFSETQ. The full variable domain, in which reference TRBV5-1 and TRBJ2-7 provide the parts outside the CDR3, is KAGVTQTPRYLIKTRGQQVTLSCSPISGHRSVSWYQQTPGQGLQFLFEYFSETQRNKGNFPGRFSGRQFSNSRSEMNVSTLELGDSALYLCASSFEGVLSYEQYFGPGTRLTVT.

This clone appeared once. The chain links TRBV7-2 to TRBJ1-1; no firm D call. The V gene lost 3 bases and the J gene lost 2 bases, with 13 bases spanning the gap. The CDR3 runs to 15 residues. Germline V lookup: CDR1 SGHTA, CDR2 FQGNSA. The CDR3 loop is CASSFSAGVNTEAFF. The DNA for the CDR3 is TGTGCCAGCAGCTTCTCGGCCGGAGTCAACACTGAAGCTTTCTTT.

The chain links TRBV5-4 to TRBJ1-1, with D unresolved. Per the germline V gene, CDR1 is SGHNT and CDR2 is YYREEE (reference sequence). The length of the CDR3 is 15 residues. The V and J ends lost 0 bases and 1 base respectively, with 10 bases between them. CDR3 region: CASSLGQVKNTEAFF. The CDR3 bases are TGTGCCAGCAGCTTGGGGCAGGTGAAGAACACTGAAGCTTTCTTT.

The chain employs TRBV5-4 and TRBJ2-7; TRBD2 matches at 12 bases. V shed 0 bases and J 7 bases; nucleotides not matched to a gene: 2. The CDR3 loop spans 14 amino acids. Germline lookup yields CDR1 SGHNT and CDR2 YYREEE (reference sequence). The DNA for the CDR3 is TGTGCCAGCAGCTTGGAACTAGCGGGAGGTGAGCAGTACTTC. It encodes CASSLELAGGEQYF.

This chain connects TRBV4-1 to TRBJ2-5, with 11 bases lining up with TRBD2. The ends lost 4 bases at V and 2 bases at J; junction bases unmatched: 0. CDR1 is MGHRA, CDR2 YSYEKL, per germline. The CDR3 covers 14 residues. CDR3 nucleotides: TGCGCCAGCAGCCGACTAGCGGGGCAAGAGACCCAGTACTTC. This encodes CASSRLAGQETQYF.

The chain recombines TRBV6-1 with TRBJ2-3; 8 bases agree with TRBD2. The CDR3 runs to 14 residues. The ends lost 11 bases at V and 0 bases at J; junction bases unmatched: 7. In germline, CDR1 is MNHNS, CDR2 SASEGT. CDR3 nucleotide sequence: TGTGCCGGTAGACTAGCGAGTAGCACAGATACGCAGTATTTT. This gives the protein CAGRLASSTDTQYF.

This clone was recorded once. V gene TRBV2 combines with J gene TRBJ2-3; 9 bases map to TRBD1. Trimming took 6 bases from V and 0 from J; bases not matched to a gene: 7. This CDR3 has 16 residues. Germline V CDR1 and CDR2: SNHLY, FYNNEI. The DNA of the CDR3 is TGTGCCAGCAGCTGGGACAGGGCTCCTAGCACAGATACGCAGTATTTT. It codes for CASSWDRAPSTDTQYF.

The chain recombines TRBV6-5 with TRBJ2-7; 10 bases fit TRBD2. V lost 6 bases and J lost 3; bases outside the gene matches: 8. Germline assignment: CDR1 MNHEY and CDR2 SVGAGI. The CDR3 length is 15 residues. CDR3 coding DNA: TGTGCCAGCAGACTTACCGGGACTAGCGTCTACGAGCAGTACTTC. Translated: CASRLTGTSVYEQYF.